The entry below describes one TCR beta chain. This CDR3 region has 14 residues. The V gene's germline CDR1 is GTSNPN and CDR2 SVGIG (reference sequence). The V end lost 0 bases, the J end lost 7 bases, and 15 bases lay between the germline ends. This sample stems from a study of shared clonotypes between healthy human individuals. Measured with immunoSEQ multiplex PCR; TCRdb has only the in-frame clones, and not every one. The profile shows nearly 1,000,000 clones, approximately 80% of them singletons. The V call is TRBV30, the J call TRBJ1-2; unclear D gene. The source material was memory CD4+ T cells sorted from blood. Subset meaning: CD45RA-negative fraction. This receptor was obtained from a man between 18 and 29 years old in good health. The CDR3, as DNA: TGTGCCTGGAGTGTACAGCTTTATTCAGGTGGCTACACCTTC. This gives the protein CAWSVQLYSGGYTF.